These 6 T cell receptor beta chains originate from one sample sequenced in a study of blood T cells in healthy people across ages. Primed by a sample-barcoded 5' primer and a J-beta primer mix, a second PCR proceeded for 7 to 11 cycles. Each CDR3 protein is one row after TCRdb ran MiXCR on the 5' RACE reads. There are some 1,800,000 distinct CDR3 sequences in the sample; about 39% occur only once, and around 23% lies in the top ten. The sample consisted of blood. Receptors originate from a human donor in good health.

This clonotype was recorded many times. The chain has TRBV7-8 and TRBJ1-2; D unresolved. The CDR3 extends over 14 amino acids. Trimming removed 2 bases at V and 8 bases at J, with 15 bases between. CDR1 and CDR2 (germline): SGHVS, FQNEAQ. CDR3 protein: CASSLNTPGGGYTF. The CDR3, as DNA: TGTGCCAGCAGCTTAAATACGCCGGGCGGCGGCTACACCTTC.

V is TRBV10-3 and J is TRBJ1-2; D is perhaps TRBD1 (6 bases). Germline V gene lookup returns CDR1 ENHRY and CDR2 SYGVKD. CDR3 length equals 16 residues. V lost 6 bases and J 4 bases, leaving 21 bases between the germline ends. CDR3 residues: CAISIQGLGLTYGYTF. The CDR3 coding sequence is TGTGCCATCAGCATACAGGGTTTGGGGCTCACCTATGGCTACACCTTC.

The gene calls are TRBV5-6 and TRBJ2-2; 7 positions match TRBD1. CDR1 and CDR2 from the germline V gene are SGHDT and YYEEEE. V gave up 4 bases and J gave up 4 bases; unmatched junction bases: 10. The CDR3 runs to 16 residues. The CDR3 loop reads CASSPTGEEGTGELFF. CDR3 nucleotides: TGTGCCAGCAGCCCCACAGGGGAAGAAGGCACCGGGGAGCTGTTTTTT.

This chain joins TRBV20-1 and TRBJ1-6; no definite D call. V lost 6 bases and J lost 9, with 15 bases in between. CDR3 size: 13 residues. Germline loops: CDR1 DFQATT, CDR2 SNEGSKA (reference sequence). The DNA of the CDR3 is TGCAGTGCCTCAGCTTTGGCTGCTTCACCCCTCCACTTT. This codes for CSASALAASPLHF.

This clonotype appeared a few times. The chain is built from TRBV7-8 and TRBJ2-1; D not certain. The CDR3 covers 15 residues. Germline values: CDR1 SGHVS, CDR2 FQNEAQ. Deletions cut 0 bases from V and 4 bases from J, with 10 bases between. CDR3 protein: CASSLAYAGYNEQFF. CDR3 bases: TGTGCCAGCAGCTTAGCTTATGCAGGATACAATGAGCAGTTCTTC.

Only a few counts were recorded for this clonotype. This chain uses TRBV29-1 with TRBJ2-5; TRBD2 is a possible D gene (5 bases). Per the germline V gene, CDR1 is SQVTM and CDR2 is ANQGSEA. The CDR3 loop spans 11 amino acids. V dropped 8 bases and J dropped 5 bases, with 12 bases sitting between them. CDR3 protein: CSYSRGETQYF. The CDR3 DNA reads TGCAGCTATTCGAGAGGGGAGACCCAGTACTTC.